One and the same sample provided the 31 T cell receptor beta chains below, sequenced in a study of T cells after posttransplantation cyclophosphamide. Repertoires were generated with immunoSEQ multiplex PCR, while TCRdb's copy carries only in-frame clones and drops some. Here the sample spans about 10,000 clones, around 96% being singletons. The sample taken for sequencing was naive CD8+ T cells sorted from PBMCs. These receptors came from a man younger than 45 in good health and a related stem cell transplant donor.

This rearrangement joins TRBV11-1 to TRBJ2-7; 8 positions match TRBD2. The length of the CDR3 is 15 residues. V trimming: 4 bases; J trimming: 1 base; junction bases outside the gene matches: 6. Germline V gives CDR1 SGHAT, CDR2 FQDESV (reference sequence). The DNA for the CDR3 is TGTGCCAGCAGCTCCAGCGGACTAGCATCCTACGAGCAGTACTTC. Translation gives CASSSSGLASYEQYF.

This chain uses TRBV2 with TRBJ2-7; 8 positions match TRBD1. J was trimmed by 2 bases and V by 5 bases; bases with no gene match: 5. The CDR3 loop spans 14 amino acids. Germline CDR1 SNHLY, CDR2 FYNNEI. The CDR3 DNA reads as TGTGCCAGCAGTTACGGACAGGGAGCCTACGAGCAGTACTTC. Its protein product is CASSYGQGAYEQYF.

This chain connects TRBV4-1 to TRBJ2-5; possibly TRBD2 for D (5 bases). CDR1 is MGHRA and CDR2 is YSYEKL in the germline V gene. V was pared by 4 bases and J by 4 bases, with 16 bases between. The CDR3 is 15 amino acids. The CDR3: CASSREVLASETQYF. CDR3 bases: TGCGCCAGCAGCCGGGAAGTTCTAGCCTCAGAGACCCAGTACTTC.

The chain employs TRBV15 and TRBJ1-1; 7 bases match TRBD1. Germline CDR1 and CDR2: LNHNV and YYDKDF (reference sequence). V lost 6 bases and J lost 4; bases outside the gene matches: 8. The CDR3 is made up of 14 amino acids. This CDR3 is CATRTTGWSTEAFF. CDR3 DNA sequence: TGTGCCACCAGGACGACAGGGTGGAGCACTGAAGCTTTCTTT.

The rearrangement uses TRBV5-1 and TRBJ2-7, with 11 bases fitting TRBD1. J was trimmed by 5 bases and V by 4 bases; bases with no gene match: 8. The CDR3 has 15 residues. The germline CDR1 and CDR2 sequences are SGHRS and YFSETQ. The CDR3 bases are TGCGCCAGCAGCCGATCCGGGACAGGGGGTAACGAGCAGTACTTC. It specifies CASSRSGTGGNEQYF.

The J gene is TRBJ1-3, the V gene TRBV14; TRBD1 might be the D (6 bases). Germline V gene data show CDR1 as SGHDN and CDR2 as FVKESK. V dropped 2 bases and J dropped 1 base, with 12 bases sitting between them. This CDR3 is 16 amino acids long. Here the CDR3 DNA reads TGTGCCAGCAGCCAATGGGACACCCCGTCTGGAAACACCATATATTTT. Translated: CASSQWDTPSGNTIYF.

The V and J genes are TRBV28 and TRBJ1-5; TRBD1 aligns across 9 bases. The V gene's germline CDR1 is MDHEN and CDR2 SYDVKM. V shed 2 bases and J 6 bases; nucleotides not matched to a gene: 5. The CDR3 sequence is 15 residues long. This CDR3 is CASSLVGTGSQPQHF. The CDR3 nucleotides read TGTGCCAGCAGTTTAGTGGGGACAGGGAGTCAGCCCCAGCATTTT.

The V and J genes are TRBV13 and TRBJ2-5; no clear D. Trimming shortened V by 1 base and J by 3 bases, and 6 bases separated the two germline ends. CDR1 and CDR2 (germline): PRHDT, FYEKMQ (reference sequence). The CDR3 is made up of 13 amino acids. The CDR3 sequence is CASSLDAEETQYF. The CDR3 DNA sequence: TGTGCCAGCAGCTTAGATGCAGAAGAGACCCAGTACTTC.

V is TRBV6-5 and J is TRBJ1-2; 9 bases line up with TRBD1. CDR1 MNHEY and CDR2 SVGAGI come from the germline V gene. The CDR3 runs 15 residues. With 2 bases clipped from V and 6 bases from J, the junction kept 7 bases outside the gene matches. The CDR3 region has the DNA TGTGCCAGCAGTTACCTGGGACAGGGAGGGAATGGCTACACCTTC. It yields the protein CASSYLGQGGNGYTF.

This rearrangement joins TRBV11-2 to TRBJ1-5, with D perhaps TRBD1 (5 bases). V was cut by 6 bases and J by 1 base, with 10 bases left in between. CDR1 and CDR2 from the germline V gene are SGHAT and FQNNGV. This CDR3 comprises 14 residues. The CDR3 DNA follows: TGTGCCAGCAGTCCCGGACACAGCAATCAGCCCCAGCATTTT. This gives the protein CASSPGHSNQPQHF.

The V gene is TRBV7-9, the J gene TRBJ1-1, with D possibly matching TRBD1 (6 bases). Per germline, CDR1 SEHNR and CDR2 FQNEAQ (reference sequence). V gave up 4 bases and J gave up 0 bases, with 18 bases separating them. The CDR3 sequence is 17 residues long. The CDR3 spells CASSSRAQGALNTEAFF. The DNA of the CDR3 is TGTGCCAGCAGCTCCAGGGCACAGGGCGCCCTGAACACTGAAGCTTTCTTT.

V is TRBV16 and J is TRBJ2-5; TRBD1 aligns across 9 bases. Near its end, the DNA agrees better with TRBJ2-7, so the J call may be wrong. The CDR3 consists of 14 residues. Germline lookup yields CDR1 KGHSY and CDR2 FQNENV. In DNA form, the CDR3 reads TGTGCCAGCAACCGACGGGACAGGGAATACGAGCAGTACTTC. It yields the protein CASNRRDREYEQYF.

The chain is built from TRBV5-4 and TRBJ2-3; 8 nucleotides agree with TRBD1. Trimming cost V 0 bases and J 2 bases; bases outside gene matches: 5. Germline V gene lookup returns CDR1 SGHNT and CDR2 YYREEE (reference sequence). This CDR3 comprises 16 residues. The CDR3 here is CASSLGTGIITDTQYF. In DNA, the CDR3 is TGTGCCAGCAGCTTGGGGACAGGGATCATCACAGATACGCAGTATTTT.

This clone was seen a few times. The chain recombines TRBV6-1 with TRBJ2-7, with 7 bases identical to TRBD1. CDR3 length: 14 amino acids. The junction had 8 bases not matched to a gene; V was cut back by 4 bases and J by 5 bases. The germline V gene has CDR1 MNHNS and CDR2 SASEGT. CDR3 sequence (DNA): TGTGCCAGCAGTGTTGGCAGGGGGAACGACGAGCAGTACTTC. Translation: CASSVGRGNDEQYF.

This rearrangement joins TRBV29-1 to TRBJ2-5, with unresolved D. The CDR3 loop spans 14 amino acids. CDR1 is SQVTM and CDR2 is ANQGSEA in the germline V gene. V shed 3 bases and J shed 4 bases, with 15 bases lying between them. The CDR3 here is CSVEGLELRETQYF. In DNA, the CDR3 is TGCAGCGTTGAGGGCTTAGAGTTGAGAGAGACCCAGTACTTC.

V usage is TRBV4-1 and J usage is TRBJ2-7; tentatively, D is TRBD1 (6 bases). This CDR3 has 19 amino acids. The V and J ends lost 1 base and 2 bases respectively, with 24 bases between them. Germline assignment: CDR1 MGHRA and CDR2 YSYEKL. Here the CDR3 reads CASSQVSPAAGETAYEQYF. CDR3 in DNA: TGCGCCAGCAGCCAAGTTTCCCCCGCCGCAGGGGAGACGGCCTACGAGCAGTACTTC.

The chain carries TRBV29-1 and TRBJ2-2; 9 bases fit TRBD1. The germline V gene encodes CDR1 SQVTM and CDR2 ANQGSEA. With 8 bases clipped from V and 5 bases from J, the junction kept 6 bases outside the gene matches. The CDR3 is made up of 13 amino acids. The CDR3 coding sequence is TGCAGCTTCCGGACAGGGGAGACCGGGGAGCTGTTTTTT. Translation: CSFRTGETGELFF.

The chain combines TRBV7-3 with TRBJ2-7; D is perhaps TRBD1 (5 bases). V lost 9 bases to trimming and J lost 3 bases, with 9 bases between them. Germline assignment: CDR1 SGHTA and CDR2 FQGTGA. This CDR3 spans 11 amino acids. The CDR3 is CASYRLYEQYF. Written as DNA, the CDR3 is TGTGCCAGTTACAGGCTCTACGAGCAGTACTTC.

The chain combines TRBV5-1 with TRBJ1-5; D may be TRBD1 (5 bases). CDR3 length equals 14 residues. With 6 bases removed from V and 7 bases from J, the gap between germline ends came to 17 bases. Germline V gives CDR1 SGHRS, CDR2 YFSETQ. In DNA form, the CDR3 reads TGCGCCAGCACCCCGGGCAGGGAGGAACAGCCCCAGCATTTT. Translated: CASTPGREEQPQHF.

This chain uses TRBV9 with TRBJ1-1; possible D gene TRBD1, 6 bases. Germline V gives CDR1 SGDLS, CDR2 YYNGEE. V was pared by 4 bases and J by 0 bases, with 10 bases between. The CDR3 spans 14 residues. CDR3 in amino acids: CASSPGQLNTEAFF. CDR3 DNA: TGTGCCAGCAGCCCTGGACAGCTGAACACTGAAGCTTTCTTT.

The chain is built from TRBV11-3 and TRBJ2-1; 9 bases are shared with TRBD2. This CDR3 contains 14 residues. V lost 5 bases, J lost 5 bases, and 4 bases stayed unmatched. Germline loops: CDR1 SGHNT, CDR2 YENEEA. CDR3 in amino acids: CASSPSGAHNEQFF. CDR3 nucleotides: TGTGCCAGCAGCCCTAGCGGGGCTCACAATGAGCAGTTCTTC. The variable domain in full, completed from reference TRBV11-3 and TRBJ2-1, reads EAGVVQSPRYKIIEKKQPVAFWCNPISGHNTLYWYLQNLGQGPELLIRYENEEAVDDSQLPKDRFSAERLKGVDSTLKIQPAELGDSAVYLCASSPSGAHNEQFFGPGTRLTVL.

Here the CDR3 reads CSADHPEGQYF. The CDR3 DNA reads as TGCAGCGCCGACCATCCCGAGGGGCAGTACTTC. The chain employs TRBV29-1 and TRBJ2-7, with a tentative D call TRBD2 (5 bases). V lost 7 bases and J 9 bases, leaving 16 bases between the germline ends. The CDR3 contains 11 residues. CDR1 is SQVTM and CDR2 is ANQGSEA in the germline V gene.

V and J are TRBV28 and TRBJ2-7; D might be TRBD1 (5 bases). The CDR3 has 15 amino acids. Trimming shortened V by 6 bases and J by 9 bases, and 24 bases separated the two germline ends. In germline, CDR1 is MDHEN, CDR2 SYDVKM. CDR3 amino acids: CASSKLTGGVVWQYF. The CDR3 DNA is TGTGCCAGCAGCAAACTAACAGGTGGGGTGGTTTGGCAGTACTTC.

CDR3 DNA: TGCGCCAGCAGCCTGAACCCAGGATGGAACACTGAAGCTTTCTTT. This encodes CASSLNPGWNTEAFF. The rearrangement links TRBV4-3 to TRBJ1-1; D uncertain. The CDR3 extends over 15 amino acids. Trimming removed 4 bases from V and 1 base from J, with 13 bases in between. CDR1 and CDR2 (germline): LGHNA, YSLEER.

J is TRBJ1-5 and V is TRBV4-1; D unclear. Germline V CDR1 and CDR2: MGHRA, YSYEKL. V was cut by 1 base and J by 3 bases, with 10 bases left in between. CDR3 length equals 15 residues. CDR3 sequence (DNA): TGCGCCAGCAGCCAAGGTCCCAGTAACAATCAGCCCCAGCATTTT. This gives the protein CASSQGPSNNQPQHF.

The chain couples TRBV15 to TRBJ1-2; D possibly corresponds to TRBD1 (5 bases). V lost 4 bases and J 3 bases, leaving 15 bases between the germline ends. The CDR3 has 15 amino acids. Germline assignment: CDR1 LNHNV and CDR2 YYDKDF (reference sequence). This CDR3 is CATSTGSGGDYGYTF. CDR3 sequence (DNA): TGTGCCACCAGCACAGGAAGTGGGGGGGACTATGGCTACACCTTC.

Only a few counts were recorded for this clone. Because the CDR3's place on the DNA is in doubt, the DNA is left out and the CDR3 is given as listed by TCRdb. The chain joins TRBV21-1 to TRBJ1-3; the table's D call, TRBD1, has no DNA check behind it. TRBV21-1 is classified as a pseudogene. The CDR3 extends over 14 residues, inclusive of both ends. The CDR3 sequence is CASTRVGDGNTIYF.

The chain's CDR3 is CASSVSTGNSPLHF. The DNA for the CDR3 is TGTGCCAGCAGTGTGTCAACAGGGAATTCACCCCTCCACTTT. The V call is TRBV2, the J call TRBJ1-6; D perhaps matches TRBD1 (6 bases). Germline lookup yields CDR1 SNHLY and CDR2 FYNNEI. The CDR3 spans 14 residues. Trimming stripped 4 bases from V and 7 bases from J, with 11 bases between.

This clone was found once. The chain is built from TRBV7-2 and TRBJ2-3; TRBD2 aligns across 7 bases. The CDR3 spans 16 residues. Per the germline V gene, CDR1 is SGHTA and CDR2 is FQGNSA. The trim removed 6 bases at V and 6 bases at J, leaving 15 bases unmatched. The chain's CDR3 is CASRGGSGGPGDTQYF. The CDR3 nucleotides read TGTGCCAGCAGGGGGGGGAGCGGAGGTCCAGGTGATACGCAGTATTTT.

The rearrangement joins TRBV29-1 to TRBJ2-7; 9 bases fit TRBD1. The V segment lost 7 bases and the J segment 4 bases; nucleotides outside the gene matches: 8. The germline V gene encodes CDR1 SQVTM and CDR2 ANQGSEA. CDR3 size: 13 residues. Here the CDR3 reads CSARQGDQYEQYF. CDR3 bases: TGCAGCGCACGACAGGGGGATCAGTACGAGCAGTACTTC.

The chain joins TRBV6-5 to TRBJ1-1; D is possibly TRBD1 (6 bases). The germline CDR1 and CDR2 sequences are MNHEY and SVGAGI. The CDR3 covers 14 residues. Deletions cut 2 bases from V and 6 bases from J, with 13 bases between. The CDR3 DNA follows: TGTGCCAGCAGTTACGCGGGGGGGGCGCCTGAAGCTTTCTTT. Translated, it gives CASSYAGGAPEAFF.